This record concerns one T cell receptor beta chain sequence. The data derive from a study of blood T cell repertoires in COVID-19. Study details: The recovered donors of Cohort 3 showed two negative PCRs, clearance, or symptom resolution.

Cohort placement rested on clinical history that participants reported themselves. Germline V gives CDR1 SNHLY, CDR2 FYNNEI. V lost 3 bases, J lost 6 bases, and 8 bases stayed unmatched. This CDR3 is 15 amino acids long. In the original analysis: Scientists estimated how many nucleated cells there were by amplifying reference gene primers. The table came from immunoSEQ multiplex PCR; TCRdb's copy has only in-frame clones and leaves some out. That table gives V, J and clone size, and the DNA gave D and trimming. The profile covers hundreds of thousands of clones, with 86% appearing a single time and approximately 2.8% taken by the ten largest.

This sequence was found in a woman between 45 and 65 years old in a cohort exposed to, infected with or recovered from COVID-19 (not recorded which). The chain carries TRBV2 and TRBJ1-5; 7 bases are a match to TRBD1. Sequences were obtained from PBMCs or T cells enriched from blood (not recorded which). The CDR3 sequence: CASSELRGRGQPQHF. DNA for the CDR3: TGTGCCAGCAGTGAGTTGAGGGGGCGAGGTCAGCCCCAGCATTTT.